A selection of T cell receptor beta chains follows, all from one sample in a study of cytomegalovirus exposure and HLA in healthy donors. The protocol was immunoSEQ multiplex PCR, while the TCRdb copy is restricted to in-frame clones and leaves out a portion. The sample has under 150,000 clones, around 84% seen once. The sequenced sample consisted of PBMCs. These TCRs come from a man aged 50-59 years in good health and CMV-seronegative. CDR3s include the opening cysteine and the closing phenylalanine or tryptophan.

J | V | length | CDR3
TRBJ1-2 | TRBV19 | 13 | CASSIRTDNGYTF
TRBJ2-5 | TRBV5-4 | 16 | CASSLGRVSAQETQYF
TRBJ1-1 | TRBV29-1 | 18 | CSVAGISYGRSYGAEAFF
TRBJ1-6 | TRBV6-1 | 15 | CASSEETGPNSPLHF
TRBJ2-5 | TRBV6-1 | 13 | CASSVGVVKTQYF
TRBJ2-2 | TRBV2 | 15 | CASRGLAGDTGELFF
TRBJ1-1 | TRBV2 | 12 | CASSGWGEPAFF
TRBJ1-5 | TRBV6-1 | 16 | CASSEHRDYDNQPQHF
TRBJ2-7 | TRBV10-2 | 11 | CASREVHEQYF
TRBJ2-5 | TRBV7-2 | 18 | CASSLGLPTSGGQETQYF
TRBJ1-2 | TRBV2 | 14 | CAGGGHEANYGYTF